This is a list of T cell receptor beta chains from one sample in a study of blood T cell repertoires in COVID-19. The protocol was immunoSEQ multiplex PCR, while the TCRdb copy is restricted to in-frame clones and leaves out a portion. The sample includes tens of thousands of clones, about three quarters of them seen just once. Sequenced sample: peripheral blood. These receptors were collected from a man older than 75 with acute or convalescent COVID-19. Each CDR3 is given with its conserved first and last residue. D genes are given only for firm matches. Clone size is shown for a subset of rows, as once, few, many or a class of expanded clone.

>TRBV5-1|TRBJ2-6|TRBD1|NA|17
CASSPTGPNSGANVLTF
TGCGCCAGCAGCCCGACAGGGCCTAACTCTGGGGCCAACGTCCTGACTTTC
>TRBV7-9|TRBJ2-7|TRBD1|NA|16
CASSSSRDRRSYEQYF
TGTGCCAGCAGCTCTAGCCGGGACAGGCGCTCCTACGAGCAGTACTTC
>TRBV30|TRBJ1-5|TRBD1|NA|16
CAWSVPRTGRHQPQHF
TGTGCCTGGAGTGTCCCTCGGACAGGGAGGCATCAGCCCCAGCATTTT
>TRBV6-5|TRBJ1-1|NA|NA|12
CASMGRGGEAFF
TGTGCCAGCATGGGGCGGGGCGGTGAAGCTTTCTTT
>TRBV7-2|TRBJ2-7|TRBD2|NA|14
CASSSSGTTYEQYF
TGTGCCAGCAGCTCTAGCGGGACTACCTACGAGCAGTACTTC
>TRBV28|TRBJ2-5|NA|NA|15
CASKPGRSYRETQYF
TGTGCCAGCAAACCCGGCAGATCTTACAGAGAGACCCAGTACTTC
>TRBV29-1|TRBJ1-2|NA|NA|12
CSVREFSYGYTF
TGCAGCGTTAGAGAGTTTTCCTATGGCTACACCTTC
>TRBV9|TRBJ2-5|NA|few|15
CASSVGGLPVETQYF
TGTGCCAGCAGCGTAGGAGGCCTTCCTGTGGAGACCCAGTACTTC
>TRBV3-1/TRBV3-2|TRBJ2-7|NA|NA|14
CASSQDTRAYEQYF
TGTGCCAGCAGCCAAGACACTCGAGCCTACGAGCAGTACTTC
>TRBV11-2|TRBJ2-5|TRBD2|NA|16
CASSFPGTSGQETQYF
TGTGCCAGCAGTTTCCCCGGGACTAGCGGGCAAGAGACCCAGTACTTC
>TRBV11-2|TRBJ2-7|TRBD2|NA|14
CASTHLGGGYEQYF
TGTGCCAGCACCCACTTGGGCGGGGGTTACGAGCAGTACTTC
>TRBV4-1|TRBJ1-5|NA|few|17
CASSQAWTRRTPPAQHF
TGCGCCAGCAGCCAAGCCTGGACACGGCGTACCCCCCCAGCCCAGCATTTT
>TRBV7-9|TRBJ2-5|TRBD1|NA|17
CASSPQRDRGYRETQYF
TGTGCCAGCAGCCCTCAGCGGGACAGGGGGTACAGGGAGACCCAGTACTTC
>TRBV7-9|TRBJ1-6|TRBD1|NA|16
CASTNPGTGVYSPLHF
TGTGCCAGCACCAACCCGGGGACAGGGGTATATTCACCCCTCCACTTT
>TRBV5-4|TRBJ2-7|NA|few|13
CASRGTGDYEQYF
TGTGCCAGCAGGGGAACAGGAGATTACGAGCAGTACTTC
>TRBV7-3|TRBJ1-1|NA|NA|13
CASSSQGNTEAFF
TGTGCCAGCAGCTCCCAGGGGAACACTGAAGCTTTCTTT
>TRBV7-9|TRBJ2-3|NA|NA|15
CASSLIQGLADTQYF
TGTGCCAGCAGCTTAATTCAGGGTCTGGCAGATACGCAGTATTTT
>TRBV4-1|TRBJ1-6|NA|few|16
CASSSSGLMRDSPLHF
TGCGCCAGCAGCTCCTCGGGGTTGATGAGGGATTCACCCCTCCACTTT
>TRBV2|TRBJ2-7|NA|few|11
CASRKGVEQYF
TGTGCCAGCAGGAAAGGGGTTGAGCAGTACTTC
>TRBV5-1|TRBJ2-1|TRBD1|NA|14
CASSLGDSYNEQFF
TGCGCCAGCAGCTTGGGGGACAGTTACAATGAGCAGTTCTTC
>TRBV24-1|TRBJ2-1|NA|NA|14
CATSRGAGYNEQFF
TGTGCCACCAGTCGGGGGGCCGGCTACAATGAGCAGTTCTTC
>TRBV28|TRBJ1-6|TRBD1|NA|17
CASTTVSSGTGNSPLHF
TGTGCCAGCACGACTGTTTCGTCTGGGACAGGGAATTCACCCCTCCACTTT
>TRBV5-1|TRBJ1-1|NA|NA|14
CASRRGGGSTEAFF
TGCGCCAGCAGGAGGGGAGGAGGAAGCACTGAAGCTTTCTTT
>TRBV16|TRBJ2-1|NA|NA|14
CASSQGHTYNEQFF
TGTGCCAGCAGCCAAGGACATACATACAATGAGCAGTTCTTC
>TRBV5-1|TRBJ2-3|NA|NA|12
CASSSVTDTQYF
TGCGCCAGCAGCTCGGTCACAGATACGCAGTATTTT
>TRBV24-1|TRBJ1-1|NA|NA|13
CATSPSKNTEAFF
TGTGCCACCAGCCCCAGTAAGAACACTGAAGCTTTCTTT
>TRBV18|TRBJ2-5|NA|NA|13
CASSPGFQETQYF
TGTGCCAGCTCCCCCGGGTTCCAAGAGACCCAGTACTTC
>TRBV18|TRBJ1-5|NA|NA|15
CASSPGTGQSQPQHF
TGTGCCAGCTCACCGGGAACAGGGCAGAGTCAGCCCCAGCATTTT
>TRBV7-2|TRBJ2-1|TRBD1|NA|16
CASSSLQGGHYNEQFF
TGTGCCAGCAGCTCACTACAGGGGGGTCACTACAATGAGCAGTTCTTC
>TRBV4-2|TRBJ1-4|NA|NA|15
CASSRSRDGNEKLFF
TGTGCCAGCAGCCGATCCCGGGATGGGAATGAAAAACTGTTTTTT
>TRBV5-1|TRBJ2-1|NA|NA|14
CASSLVSPYNEQFF
TGCGCCAGCAGCTTGGTCAGTCCCTACAATGAGCAGTTCTTC
>TRBV14|TRBJ1-3|NA|NA|16
CASSQDKRSSGNTIYF
TGTGCCAGCAGCCAAGATAAGAGGAGCTCTGGAAACACCATATATTTT
>TRBV6-1|TRBJ2-3|TRBD2|NA|16
CASSDPLAGVADTQYF
TGTGCCAGCAGTGACCCACTAGCGGGAGTCGCAGATACGCAGTATTTT
>TRBV18|TRBJ2-5|NA|NA|12
CASSPSQETQYF
TGTGCCAGCTCACCTAGCCAAGAGACCCAGTACTTC
>TRBV3-1/TRBV3-2|TRBJ1-1|NA|NA|14
CASSQGGASTEAFF
TGTGCCAGCAGCCAAGGCGGGGCCTCCACTGAAGCTTTCTTT
>TRBV9|TRBJ2-2|TRBD1|once|16
CASSISGTGGGGELFF
TGTGCCAGCAGCATCTCCGGGACAGGGGGTGGCGGGGAGCTGTTTTTT
>TRBV10-3|TRBJ2-1|NA|NA|12
CAITDNRDEQFF
TGTGCCATCACCGATAACAGGGATGAGCAGTTCTTC
>TRBV7-3|TRBJ2-3|TRBD1|NA|15
CASSPAGTDTDTQYF
TGTGCCAGCAGCCCAGCCGGGACAGACACAGATACGCAGTATTTT
>TRBV5-4|TRBJ2-2|TRBD2|NA|18
CASSSGTSGRIDTGELFF
TGTGCCAGCAGCAGCGGGACTAGCGGGAGAATCGACACCGGGGAGCTGTTTTTT
>TRBV7-2|TRBJ2-1|TRBD2|NA|16
CASSLLAGSSYNEQFF
TGTGCCAGCAGCTTGCTAGCGGGATCAAGCTACAATGAGCAGTTCTTC
>TRBV9|TRBJ2-1|NA|NA|18
CASSVALSNRRSYNEQFF
TGTGCCAGCAGCGTAGCCCTCTCCAACAGGCGCTCCTACAATGAGCAGTTCTTC
>TRBV2|TRBJ2-7|TRBD2|NA|13
CASSPGLVYEQYF
TGTGCCAGCAGTCCGGGACTAGTTTACGAGCAGTACTTC
>TRBV19|TRBJ2-1|NA|NA|11
CASGRRNEQFF
TGTGCCAGTGGGAGACGGAATGAGCAGTTCTTC
>TRBV5-1|TRBJ2-5|TRBD2|NA|15
CASSLEGLDQETQYF
TGCGCCAGCAGCTTGGAGGGACTAGATCAAGAGACCCAGTACTTC
>TRBV24-1|TRBJ2-7|TRBD1|NA|15
CATSDPGQGAHEQYF
TGTGCCACCAGTGATCCCGGACAGGGGGCCCACGAGCAGTACTTC